A selection of T cell receptor beta chains follows, all from one sample in a study of OX40 agonist ivuxolimab in advanced cancers. The table came from immunoSEQ multiplex PCR; TCRdb's copy has only in-frame clones and leaves some out. This sample has tens of thousands of clones; approximately 85% occur once, and the top ten carry approximately 2.3%. The sequences come from CD4+ or CD8+ T cells sorted from blood, collected in a trial of the OX40 agonist ivuxolimab. These receptors were collected from an adult with an advanced solid tumor such as melanoma, head and neck, liver or kidney cancer. Both conserved end residues are part of each CDR3. The D gene is left open where the match is weak. The size of a clone is reported for some rows only, either as once, few or many, or as a class for expanded clones.

clone size | CDR3 length | J gene | V gene | D gene | CDR3 protein | CDR3 DNA
- | 13 | TRBJ2-1 | TRBV10-3 | - | CAILGKNYNEQFF | TGTGCCATTTTAGGAAAAAATTACAATGAGCAGTTCTTC
- | 12 | TRBJ1-5 | TRBV19 | - | CASTGPGQPQHF | TGTGCCAGTACAGGGCCCGGGCAGCCCCAGCATTTT
- | 16 | TRBJ1-2 | TRBV2 | - | CASRPSSGTVNYGYTF | TGTGCCAGCAGACCCTCCTCCGGGACCGTAAACTATGGCTACACCTTC
- | 16 | TRBJ2-7 | TRBV5-4 | TRBD2 | CASSRFLAGGIYEQYF | TGTGCCAGCAGCCGTTTCCTAGCGGGGGGGATCTACGAGCAGTACTTC
once | 11 | TRBJ2-7 | TRBV29-1 | - | CSVERRGQQYF | TGCAGCGTTGAAAGGAGGGGACAGCAGTACTTC
- | 15 | TRBJ1-3 | TRBV18 | - | CASSPQGVSGNTIYF | TGTGCCAGCTCACCCCAGGGAGTCTCTGGAAACACCATATATTTT
- | 13 | TRBJ1-1 | TRBV5-1 | TRBD1 | CASSLVADRVAFF | TGCGCCAGCAGCTTGGTCGCGGACAGGGTAGCTTTCTTT
- | 14 | TRBJ2-1 | TRBV12-5 | TRBD1 | CASGPGTGDDEQFF | TGTGCTAGTGGTCCCGGGACAGGGGACGATGAGCAGTTCTTC
once | 17 | TRBJ2-2 | TRBV15 | - | CATSRFGGGRNTGELFF | TGTGCCACCAGCAGATTCGGCGGGGGCCGAAACACCGGGGAGCTGTTTTTT
- | 14 | TRBJ1-4 | TRBV11-2 | TRBD1 | CASSPDRVSEKLFF | TGTGCCAGCAGCCCGGACAGGGTATCAGAAAAACTGTTTTTT
- | 14 | TRBJ2-7 | TRBV18 | - | CASSRPGTRSEQYF | TGTGCCAGCTCCCGTCCCGGGACACGTTCCGAACAGTACTTC
once | 15 | TRBJ1-2 | TRBV7-2 | TRBD1 | CASSLDRTGYYGYTF | TGTGCCAGCAGCTTAGACCGGACAGGGTACTATGGCTACACCTTC
- | 16 | TRBJ1-5 | TRBV28 | - | CASSPSLRGSNQPQHF | TGTGCCAGCAGTCCGTCATTAAGGGGAAGCAATCAGCCCCAGCATTTT
- | 17 | TRBJ1-6 | TRBV18 | - | CASSPDSAGPYNSPLHF | TGTGCCAGCTCACCAGACTCGGCAGGGCCCTATAATTCACCCCTCCACTTT
- | 12 | TRBJ1-1 | TRBV6-1 | - | CASSRGHTEAFF | TGTGCCAGCAGCCGGGGGCACACTGAAGCTTTCTTT
- | 18 | TRBJ1-1 | TRBV19 | - | CVPLSSIQEQAEGTEAFF | TGTGTCCCGCTTAGTAGTATACAGGAGCAGGCGGAGGGGACTGAAGCTTTCTTT
- | 13 | TRBJ1-5 | TRBV6-9 | - | CASSFALDQPQHF | TGTGCCAGCAGTTTTGCCCTAGATCAGCCCCAGCATTTT
- | 11 | TRBJ2-7 | TRBV6-5 | - | CASSYVTEQYF | TGTGCCAGCAGTTACGTGACCGAGCAGTACTTC
- | 13 | TRBJ2-7 | TRBV19 | - | CASSIDLHYEQYF | TGTGCCAGTAGTATAGATCTCCACTACGAGCAGTACTTC
- | 15 | TRBJ1-6 | TRBV6-5 | - | CASSPVREYNSPLHF | TGTGCCAGCAGTCCCGTCCGGGAGTATAATTCACCCCTCCACTTT
few | 17 | TRBJ2-1 | TRBV6-1 | - | CASSEAGSSSSYNEQFF | TGTGCCAGCAGTGAAGCGGGGTCTTCGAGCTCCTACAATGAGCAGTTCTTC
- | 13 | TRBJ1-1 | TRBV7-3 | - | CASSFDFGRRAFF | TGTGCCAGCAGCTTTGACTTTGGACGGAGAGCTTTCTTT
- | 17 | TRBJ1-3 | TRBV7-2 | - | CASSLAFLPSSGNTIYF | TGTGCCAGCAGCTTAGCATTCCTACCGAGCTCTGGAAACACCATATATTTT
- | 15 | TRBJ2-3 | TRBV9 | - | CASSERGHPTDTQYF | TGTGCCAGCAGCGAACGGGGACATCCCACAGATACGCAGTATTTT
once | 13 | TRBJ2-7 | TRBV14 | - | CASSQVGSNEQYF | TGTGCCAGCAGCCAAGTAGGAAGTAACGAGCAGTACTTC
once | 14 | TRBJ1-3 | TRBV5-1 | - | CASSPTAPGNTIYF | TGCGCCAGCAGCCCGACGGCGCCTGGAAACACCATATATTTT
- | 14 | TRBJ1-2 | TRBV29-1 | - | CSVELGRGHYGYTF | TGCAGCGTTGAATTGGGCCGGGGGCACTATGGCTACACCTTC
- | 16 | TRBJ2-7 | TRBV30 | - | CAWSVLAGKRAYEQYF | TGTGCCTGGAGTGTCCTTGCTGGGAAAAGGGCATACGAGCAGTACTTC
- | 14 | TRBJ1-5 | TRBV30 | - | CAWNGGNNNQPQHF | TGTGCCTGGAATGGAGGGAATAACAATCAGCCCCAGCATTTT
- | 16 | TRBJ1-6 | TRBV6-1 | - | CASSETFPVRNSPLHF | TGTGCCAGCAGTGAAACATTTCCAGTCAGAAATTCACCCCTCCACTTT
- | 13 | TRBJ2-3 | TRBV6-1 | - | CASGRDFSDTQYF | TGTGCCAGCGGAAGGGACTTCTCAGATACGCAGTATTTT